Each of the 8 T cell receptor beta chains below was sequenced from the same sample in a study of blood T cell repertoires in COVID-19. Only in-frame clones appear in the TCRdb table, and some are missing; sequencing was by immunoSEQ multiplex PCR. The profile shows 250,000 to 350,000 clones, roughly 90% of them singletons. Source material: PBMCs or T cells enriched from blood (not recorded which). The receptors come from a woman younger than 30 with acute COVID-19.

This CDR3 reads CASSQHGTSSVNEQFF. The CDR3 nucleotides are TGTGCCAGCAGCCAACACGGGACTAGTTCGGTCAATGAGCAGTTCTTC. The chain recombines TRBV3-1 (or the pseudogene TRBV3-2) with TRBJ2-1; 8 bases line up with TRBD2. The germline CDR1 and CDR2 sequences are LGHDT and YNNKEL (reference sequence). V lost 2 bases and J lost 6; bases outside the gene matches: 9. The CDR3 has 16 residues.

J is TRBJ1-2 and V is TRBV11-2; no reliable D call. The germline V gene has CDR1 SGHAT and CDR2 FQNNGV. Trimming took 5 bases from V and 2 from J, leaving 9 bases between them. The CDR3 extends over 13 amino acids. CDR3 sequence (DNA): TGTGCCAGCAGCCCCCGTTCGAACTATGGCTACACCTTC. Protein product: CASSPRSNYGYTF.

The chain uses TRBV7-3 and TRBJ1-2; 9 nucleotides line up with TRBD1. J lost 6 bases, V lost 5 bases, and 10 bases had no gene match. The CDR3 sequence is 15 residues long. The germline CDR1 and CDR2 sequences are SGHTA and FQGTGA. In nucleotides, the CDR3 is TGTGCCAGCAGCCCTTCCCCGGGACAGGGCCATGGCTACACCTTC. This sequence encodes CASSPSPGQGHGYTF.

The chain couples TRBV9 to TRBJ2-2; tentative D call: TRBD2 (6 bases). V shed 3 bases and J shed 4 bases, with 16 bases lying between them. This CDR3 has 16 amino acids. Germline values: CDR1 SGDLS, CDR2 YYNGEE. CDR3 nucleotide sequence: TGTGCCAGCAGCGCTTCCCAGGGACTTGTCACCGGGGAGCTGTTTTTT. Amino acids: CASSASQGLVTGELFF.

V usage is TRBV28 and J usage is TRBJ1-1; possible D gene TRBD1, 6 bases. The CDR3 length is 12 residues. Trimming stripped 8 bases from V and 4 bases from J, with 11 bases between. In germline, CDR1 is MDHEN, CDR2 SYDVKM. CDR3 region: CASGGGATEAFF. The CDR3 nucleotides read TGTGCCAGCGGCGGGGGGGCCACTGAAGCTTTCTTT. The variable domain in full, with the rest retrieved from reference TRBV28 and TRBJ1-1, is DVKVTQSSRYLVKRTGEKVFLECVQDMDHENMFWYRQDPGLGLRLIYFSYDVKMKEKGDIPEGYSVSREKKERFSLILESASTNQTSMYLCASGGGATEAFFGQGTRLTVV.

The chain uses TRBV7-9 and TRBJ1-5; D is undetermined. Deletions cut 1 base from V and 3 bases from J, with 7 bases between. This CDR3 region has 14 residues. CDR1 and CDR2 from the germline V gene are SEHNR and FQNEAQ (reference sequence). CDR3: CASSLEQYNQPQHF. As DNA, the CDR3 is TGTGCCAGCAGCTTAGAACAGTACAATCAGCCCCAGCATTTT. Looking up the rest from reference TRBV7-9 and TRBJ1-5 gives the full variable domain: DTGVSQNPRHKITKRGQNVTFRCDPISEHNRLYWYRQTLGQGPEFLTYFQNEAQLEKSRLLSDRFSAERPKGSFSTLEIQRTEQGDSAMYLCASSLEQYNQPQHFGDGTRLSIL.

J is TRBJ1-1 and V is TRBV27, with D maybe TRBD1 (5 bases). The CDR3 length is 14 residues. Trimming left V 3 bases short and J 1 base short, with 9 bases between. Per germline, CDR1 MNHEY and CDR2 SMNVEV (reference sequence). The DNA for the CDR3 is TGTGCCAGCAGTTTTGGGGGAGGGAACACTGAAGCTTTCTTT. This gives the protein CASSFGGGNTEAFF.

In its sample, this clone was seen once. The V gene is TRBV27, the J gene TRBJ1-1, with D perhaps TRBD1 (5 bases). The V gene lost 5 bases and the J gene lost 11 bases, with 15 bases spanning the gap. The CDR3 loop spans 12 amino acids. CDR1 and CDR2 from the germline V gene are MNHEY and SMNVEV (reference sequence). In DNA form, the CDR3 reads TGTGCCAGCAGTCGTCCTTCGGGGGGGGCTTTCTTT. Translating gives CASSRPSGGAFF.